Following are 21 T cell receptor beta chains from one sample sequenced in a study of blood T cell repertoires in COVID-19. The method was immunoSEQ multiplex PCR; TCRdb's version includes in-frame clones alone and lacks a portion of them. Counted here are roughly 200,000 clones, roughly 90% occurring once; the ten biggest clones make up roughly a sixth. Sequencing was done on a sample of peripheral blood. Receptors were obtained from a man aged 50 to 60 with COVID-19, enrolled during active disease.

This clone was recorded only once. This sequence joins TRBV18 and TRBJ2-5; D uncertain. Trimming left V 0 bases short and J 2 bases short, with 7 bases between. The germline gives CDR1 KGHSH, CDR2 LQKENI. The CDR3 covers 14 residues. This CDR3 is CASSPPAGQETQYF. The CDR3 DNA follows: TGTGCCAGCTCACCACCGGCAGGACAAGAGACCCAGTACTTC.

This clone occurred once. The chain links TRBV7-3 to TRBJ2-1; perhaps TRBD2 as D (7 bases). The V and J ends lost 5 bases and 9 bases respectively, with 17 bases between them. This CDR3 has 14 residues. Per the germline V gene, CDR1 is SGHTA and CDR2 is FQGTGA. The CDR3 loop reads CASSQTGGAIEQFF. DNA of the CDR3: TGTGCCAGCAGCCAAACTGGGGGGGCGATTGAGCAGTTCTTC.

V gene TRBV28 combines with J gene TRBJ2-7; no clear D. This CDR3 spans 14 amino acids. The V end lost 6 bases, the J end lost 3 bases, and 15 bases lay between the germline ends. The germline V gene encodes CDR1 MDHEN and CDR2 SYDVKM. Here the CDR3 reads CASSPPGRNYEQYF. The CDR3 DNA reads as TGTGCCAGCAGCCCACCAGGTAGGAACTACGAGCAGTACTTC.

This chain joins TRBV4-1 and TRBJ2-5, with D maybe TRBD1 (5 bases). Trimming cost V 2 bases and J 5 bases, with 21 bases left between them. Germline V gene data show CDR1 as MGHRA and CDR2 as YSYEKL. This CDR3 is 17 amino acids long. CDR3 sequence reads: CASSQLPWGPQIETQYF. CDR3 sequence (DNA): TGCGCCAGCAGCCAACTTCCCTGGGGCCCCCAGATTGAGACCCAGTACTTC.

V and J are TRBV24-1 and TRBJ2-1; 8 bases align to TRBD1. The CDR3 has 15 amino acids. Per the germline V gene, CDR1 is KGHDR and CDR2 is SFDVKD. V gave up 3 bases and J gave up 3 bases; unmatched junction bases: 3. This CDR3 is CATSDRQGYYNEQFF. CDR3 bases: TGTGCCACCAGTGATCGACAGGGGTACTACAATGAGCAGTTCTTC.

The chain is built from TRBV24-1 and TRBJ2-1; 13 bases fit TRBD2. Per the germline V gene, CDR1 is KGHDR and CDR2 is SFDVKD. This CDR3 has 14 residues. V dropped 0 bases and J dropped 11; count of bases not matched to a gene: 0. The DNA of the CDR3 is TGTGCCACCAGTGATTTGGGGACTAGCGGGAAGCAGTTCTTC. Amino acids: CATSDLGTSGKQFF.

The chain carries TRBV10-3 and TRBJ2-5; D may be TRBD2 (5 bases). CDR3 length equals 13 residues. The V gene's germline CDR1 is ENHRY and CDR2 SYGVKD. With 5 bases removed from V and 5 bases from J, the gap between germline ends came to 12 bases. The CDR3 sequence: CAISYVGGETQYF. The CDR3 nucleotides read TGTGCCATCAGTTACGTGGGCGGGGAGACCCAGTACTTC.

This rearrangement joins TRBV6-1 to TRBJ1-6; 11 nucleotides match TRBD1. Unmatched junction bases numbered 2, after V lost 3 bases and J lost 7 bases. This CDR3 region has 15 residues. CDR1 and CDR2 (germline): MNHNS, SASEGT. CDR3 coding DNA: TGTGCCAGCAGTGAGGGGACAGGGGGAAATTCACCCCTCCACTTT. It yields the protein CASSEGTGGNSPLHF.

This clone was picked up one time. The chain joins TRBV18 to TRBJ1-4; 8 nucleotides line up with TRBD1. The CDR3 is 15 residues long. The V gene's germline CDR1 is KGHSH and CDR2 LQKENI. The J segment lost 6 bases and the V segment lost 4 bases, leaving 7 bases of the junction unmatched. This CDR3 is CASSLRTGSYEKLFF. The CDR3 region has the DNA TGTGCCAGCTCACTAAGGACAGGGTCGTATGAAAAACTGTTTTTT.

This clone was observed once. The V call is TRBV9, the J call TRBJ1-3, with 7 positions matching TRBD1. CDR1 is SGDLS, CDR2 YYNGEE, per germline. The CDR3 totals 15 residues. V lost 4 bases to trimming and J lost 0 bases; unmatched junction nucleotides: 4. The CDR3 nucleotides are TGTGCCAGCAGCTCAACAGGGGACTCTGGAAACACCATATATTTT. It codes for CASSSTGDSGNTIYF.

The rearrangement uses TRBV11-2 and TRBJ2-5; 8 bases agree with TRBD2. V lost 0 bases, J lost 5 bases, and 2 bases stayed unmatched. This CDR3 is 14 amino acids long. Germline V gene data show CDR1 as SGHAT and CDR2 as FQNNGV. The CDR3 sequence: CASSLDQRGETQYF. The CDR3 DNA is TGTGCCAGCAGCTTAGACCAGCGGGGGGAGACCCAGTACTTC.

The chain carries TRBV24-1 and TRBJ2-7; D is undetermined. V lost 0 bases, J lost 6 bases, and 11 bases lay in between. The CDR3 is 14 amino acids. In germline, CDR1 is KGHDR, CDR2 SFDVKD. CDR3 bases: TGTGCCACCAGTGATTTGGAGCCCGGGTCCGAGCAGTACTTC. It specifies CATSDLEPGSEQYF.

J is TRBJ1-5 and V is TRBV7-2; 8 bases are a match to TRBD1. The CDR3 runs to 15 residues. Germline CDR1 is SGHTA and CDR2 is FQGNSA. Germline trimming cut 5 bases from V and 7 bases from J; bases unmatched to any gene: 10. CDR3 in amino acids: CASSQGQGVLQPQHF. Written as DNA, the CDR3 is TGTGCCAGCAGCCAAGGACAGGGCGTGCTCCAGCCCCAGCATTTT.

This chain joins TRBV14 and TRBJ2-4, with TRBD1 matching over 11 bases. From germline, CDR1 is SGHDN and CDR2 FVKESK. The CDR3 contains 17 residues. DNA for the CDR3: TGTGCGACCCGGACAGGGGGCGGGAGGAAGCCCAAAAACATTCAGTACTTC. Translation: CATRTGGGRKPKNIQYF.

The CDR3 spells CASGFPLTSPNEQFF. DNA for the CDR3: TGTGCTAGTGGTTTCCCCCTGACTAGCCCCAATGAGCAGTTCTTC. The rearrangement uses TRBV12-5 and TRBJ2-1, with 7 bases that match TRBD2. The trim removed 3 bases at V and 6 bases at J, leaving 8 bases unmatched. CDR1 LGHNT and CDR2 FRNRAP come from the germline V gene. This CDR3 has 15 amino acids. The complete variable domain, with remaining parts taken from reference TRBV12-5 and TRBJ2-1, reads DARVTQTPRHKVTEMGQEVTMRCQPILGHNTVFWYRQTMMQGLELLAYFRNRAPLDDSGMPKDRFSAEMPDATLATLKIQPSEPRDSAVYFCASGFPLTSPNEQFFGPGTRLTVL.

This sequence joins TRBV5-1 and TRBJ1-1, with no clear D. With 1 base removed from V and 0 bases from J, the gap between germline ends came to 4 bases. The CDR3 extends over 13 amino acids. In germline, CDR1 is SGHRS, CDR2 YFSETQ. For the CDR3, the DNA is TGCGCCAGCAGCTTGAATATGAACACTGAAGCTTTCTTT. Amino acid sequence: CASSLNMNTEAFF.

A single count supports this clone. The J gene is TRBJ2-2, the V gene TRBV27; 14 nucleotides align to TRBD2. V lost 5 bases to trimming and J lost 5 bases; unmatched junction nucleotides: 13. From germline, CDR1 is MNHEY and CDR2 SMNVEV (reference sequence). This CDR3 region has 19 residues. The CDR3 sequence is CASSRGLAGALPGTGELFF. The CDR3 nucleotides are TGTGCCAGCAGTAGGGGACTAGCGGGAGCCCTCCCGGGGACCGGGGAGCTGTTTTTT.

V is TRBV19 and J is TRBJ2-1; 13 nucleotides agree with TRBD2. Germline lookup yields CDR1 LNHDA and CDR2 SQIVND (reference sequence). V lost 1 base and J lost 7; bases outside the gene matches: 4. CDR3 length: 16 amino acids. The CDR3 here is CASSIVETSGRNEQFF. The CDR3 DNA reads as TGTGCCAGTAGTATAGTTGAGACTAGCGGGAGGAATGAGCAGTTCTTC.

The chain combines TRBV30 with TRBJ1-1, with a possible D match to TRBD1 (6 bases). Germline CDR1 reads GTSNPN; CDR2 reads SVGIG (reference sequence). This CDR3 has 12 amino acids. V was cut by 5 bases and J by 1 base, with 8 bases left in between. The CDR3 sequence: CAWETGNTEAFF. CDR3 DNA sequence: TGTGCCTGGGAGACAGGGAACACTGAAGCTTTCTTT.

The J gene is TRBJ2-3, the V gene TRBV19; TRBD1 matches at 9 bases. Trimming cost V 5 bases and J 4 bases; bases outside gene matches: 7. CDR3 size: 15 residues. Germline CDR1 and CDR2: LNHDA and SQIVND (reference sequence). CDR3 DNA sequence: TGTGCCAGTAGTCCACAGGGGGCCTTGGCAGATACGCAGTATTTT. This codes for CASSPQGALADTQYF. Supplemented by reference TRBV19 and TRBJ2-3, the full variable domain reads DGGITQSPKYLFRKEGQNVTLSCEQNLNHDAMYWYRQDPGQGLRLIYYSQIVNDFQKGDIAEGYSVSREKKESFPLTVTSAQKNPTAFYLCASSPQGALADTQYFGPGTRLTVL.

The chain links TRBV7-2 to TRBJ2-3; maybe TRBD1 (5 bases). V lost 3 bases and J 3 bases, leaving 7 bases between the germline ends. The CDR3 covers 13 residues. Per the germline V gene, CDR1 is SGHTA and CDR2 is FQGNSA. The CDR3 coding sequence is TGTGCCAGCAGCTTTTCAGGGACAGATACGCAGTATTTT. Translating gives CASSFSGTDTQYF. The variable domain in full, with the rest retrieved from reference TRBV7-2 and TRBJ2-3, is GAGVSQSPSNKVTEKGKDVELRCDPISGHTALYWYRQSLGQGLEFLIYFQGNSAPDKSGLPSDRFSAERTGGSVSTLTIQRTQQEDSAVYLCASSFSGTDTQYFGPGTRLTVL.